Shown below are 23 T cell receptor beta chains from a single sample sequenced in a study of T cells in Graves' hyperthyroidism and ophthalmopathy. It was RNA transcripts that yielded the amplified TCR beta CDR3 regions. A set of HTBI primers served as the primers for a first-round RT-PCR of the TCR CDR3. TCRdb redid the calling of the multiplex PCR reads with MiXCR, one entry per CDR3 protein. The sample contains 300,000 to 400,000 distinct CDR3 sequences, approximately 18% of which appear only once. The specimen was blood. The source is a woman aged 45 to 65 with Graves' hyperthyroidism.

This clonotype was seen many times. V usage is TRBV2 and J usage is TRBJ1-4; D is possibly TRBD1 (5 bases). CDR1 SNHLY and CDR2 FYNNEI come from the germline V gene. V dropped 8 bases and J dropped 0 bases, with 10 bases sitting between them. CDR3 size: 14 residues. The CDR3: CASDGGATNEKLFF. CDR3 nucleotide sequence: TGTGCCAGCGACGGGGGTGCAACTAATGAAAAACTGTTTTTT.

This clonotype was recorded at least ten times. The chain carries TRBV11-2 and TRBJ1-2; D remains unclear. The CDR3 is 13 amino acids. Germline lookup yields CDR1 SGHAT and CDR2 FQNNGV. Trimming took 1 base from V and 3 from J, leaving 6 bases between them. Here the CDR3 reads CASSLVRDYGYTF. The CDR3 DNA sequence: TGTGCCAGCAGCTTAGTGAGAGACTATGGCTACACCTTC.

The J gene is TRBJ1-1, the V gene TRBV11-2; D remains unclear. Looked up from germline, CDR1 is SGHAT and CDR2 is FQNNGV. The CDR3 spans 14 residues. Trimming removed 4 bases from V and 0 bases from J, with 9 bases in between. CDR3 sequence: CASSSRVMNTEAFF. The CDR3 DNA reads as TGTGCCAGCAGCTCCCGGGTCATGAACACTGAAGCTTTCTTT. The whole variable domain, remainder taken from reference TRBV11-2 and TRBJ1-1, is EAGVAQSPRYKIIEKRQSVAFWCNPISGHATLYWYQQILGQGPKLLIQFQNNGVVDDSQLPKDRFSAERLKGVDSTLKIQPAKLEDSAVYLCASSSRVMNTEAFFGQGTRLTVV.

This sequence joins TRBV20-1 and TRBJ1-2; no reliable D call. CDR3 size: 15 residues. CDR1 DFQATT and CDR2 SNEGSKA come from the germline V gene (reference sequence). V gave up 1 base and J gave up 0 bases, with 12 bases separating them. In DNA, the CDR3 is TGCAGTGCTAGAGTCTTGAGCCTGTCTAACTATGGCTACACCTTC. This sequence encodes CSARVLSLSNYGYTF.

The V call is TRBV19, the J call TRBJ2-5, with 8 bases matching TRBD1. Germline assignment: CDR1 LNHDA and CDR2 SQIVND (reference sequence). Losses at the gene ends were 7 bases for V and 2 bases for J; bases not matched to a gene: 9. This CDR3 is 15 amino acids long. In nucleotides, the CDR3 is TGTGCCAGTAACGACAGGGGTTTGGGTCAAGAGACCCAGTACTTC. Its protein is CASNDRGLGQETQYF.

Here the CDR3 DNA reads TGTGCCAGCAGCCGAACATACAGGGAAAGGAGCTCCTATAATTCACCCCTCCACTTT. Translation gives CASSRTYRERSSYNSPLHF. V is TRBV6-2 or TRBV6-3 and J is TRBJ1-6; maybe TRBD1 (6 bases). The CDR3 consists of 19 residues. The germline CDR1 and CDR2 sequences are MNHEY and SVGEGT. Trimming removed 6 bases at V and 0 bases at J, with 21 bases between.

J is TRBJ2-7 and V is TRBV4-1, with D perhaps given as TRBD1 or TRBD2 (5 bases each). Germline V gene data show CDR1 as MGHRA and CDR2 as YSYEKL. With 3 bases removed from V and 5 bases from J, the gap between germline ends came to 11 bases. The CDR3 has 13 amino acids. The CDR3 DNA reads TGCGCCAGCAGCCAGCAGAGGGACGACGAGCAGTACTTC. Translation gives CASSQQRDDEQYF.

This clonotype showed up many times. The chain uses TRBV7-8 and TRBJ2-5; D is possibly TRBD2 (5 bases). V lost 7 bases and J lost 2, with 11 bases in between. Per germline, CDR1 SGHVS and CDR2 FQNEAQ. This CDR3 contains 13 residues. The CDR3 loop reads CASIGLRQETQYF. CDR3 nucleotides: TGTGCCAGCATAGGACTGCGACAAGAGACCCAGTACTTC.

This clonotype was observed at least ten times. The chain employs TRBV2 and TRBJ2-7; D is possibly TRBD1 (6 bases). The CDR3 sequence is 13 residues long. Trimming took off 6 bases at V and 3 bases at J, with 12 bases between the two ends. Looked up from germline, CDR1 is SNHLY and CDR2 is FYNNEI. The CDR3 DNA reads TGTGCCAGCAGCGGGGACACCTTCTACGAGCAGTACTTC. Its protein product is CASSGDTFYEQYF.

This clonotype was seen many times. J is TRBJ2-1 and V is TRBV7-8; maybe TRBD2 (5 bases). The V gene's germline CDR1 is SGHVS and CDR2 FQNEAQ. V lost 1 base and J lost 9, with 16 bases in between. This CDR3 is 15 amino acids long. For the CDR3, the DNA is TGTGCCAGCAGCTTAGATCTCGCGGCGGCGGGTGAGCAGTTCTTC. This codes for CASSLDLAAAGEQFF.

The table lists this clonotype with many counts. V usage is TRBV7-2 and J usage is TRBJ2-3; the D gene is possibly TRBD2 (5 bases). Germline lookup yields CDR1 SGHTA and CDR2 FQGNSA. This CDR3 region has 15 residues. Trimming removed 5 bases at V and 0 bases at J, with 12 bases between. CDR3: CASSRDYTSTDTQYF. The DNA for the CDR3 is TGTGCCAGCAGCCGAGACTACACTAGCACAGATACGCAGTATTTT.

This clonotype appeared many times. The chain links TRBV12-3 or TRBV12-4 to TRBJ1-1; tentatively, D is TRBD1 (6 bases). The CDR3 has 15 residues. Between the trimmed V and J ends, which lost 0 bases and 5 bases, there was a span of 13 bases. The CDR3 is CASSLAPQGRTEAFF. CDR3 in DNA: TGTGCCAGCAGTTTAGCGCCCCAGGGGAGGACTGAAGCTTTCTTT.

This clonotype was found many times. V is TRBV6-2 or TRBV6-3 and J is TRBJ2-1; maybe TRBD2 (6 bases). The CDR3 contains 14 residues. V lost 10 bases to trimming and J lost 0 bases, with 13 bases between them. Germline V lookup: CDR1 MNHEY, CDR2 SVGEGT. The DNA of the CDR3 is TGTGCCACCACGGGGGTAAGCTCCTACAATGAGCAGTTCTTC. It yields the protein CATTGVSSYNEQFF.

This clonotype was counted only a few times. J is TRBJ1-2 and V is TRBV3-1; tentative D call: TRBD1 (5 bases). Trimming pared 8 bases from V and 6 bases from J, leaving 22 bases between. CDR3 length: 15 amino acids. Per germline, CDR1 LGHDT and CDR2 YNNKEL (reference sequence). This chain's CDR3 is CASGRSRGGVDGYTF. CDR3 DNA: TGTGCCAGCGGCCGATCCCGGGGGGGGGTTGATGGCTACACCTTC.

The table lists this clonotype with many counts. The genes are TRBV5-1 and TRBJ2-7; the D call may be TRBD1 or TRBD2 (5 bases each). Looked up from germline, CDR1 is SGHRS and CDR2 is YFSETQ. The V end was cut by 1 base, the J end by 1 base, with 24 bases between. This CDR3 comprises 19 residues. The CDR3, as DNA: TGCGCCAGCAGCTTGCTATGGTCCGCTTCGGGACGGATGTCCTACGAGCAGTACTTC. Translation gives CASSLLWSASGRMSYEQYF.

There are many counts of this clonotype. The chain uses TRBV3-1 and TRBJ2-1; D remains unclear. There are 13 residues in the CDR3. Trimming cost V 1 base and J 9 bases, with 10 bases left between them. Germline CDR1 reads LGHDT; CDR2 reads YNNKEL (reference sequence). The CDR3 sequence: CASSQVRQAEQFF. In DNA form, the CDR3 reads TGTGCCAGCAGCCAAGTTCGGCAGGCTGAGCAGTTCTTC.

The rearrangement uses TRBV29-1 and TRBJ2-5; 7 bases map to TRBD1. This CDR3 is 15 amino acids long. V lost 6 bases and J lost 0; bases outside the gene matches: 10. Germline V CDR1 and CDR2: SQVTM, ANQGSEA. This CDR3 reads CSVSDRDSHQETQYF. Here the CDR3 DNA reads TGCAGCGTATCCGATCGGGACAGTCACCAAGAGACCCAGTACTTC.

This clonotype was recorded many times. The CDR3 DNA sequence: TGTGCCAGCAGTTTAGGGAGGGGGCAGATTAGCAATCAGCCCCAGCATTTT. Its translation: CASSLGRGQISNQPQHF. The chain has TRBV12-3 or TRBV12-4 and TRBJ1-5, with 7 bases fitting TRBD1. Germline trimming cut 1 base from V and 0 bases from J; bases unmatched to any gene: 6. The CDR3 covers 17 residues.

This sequence joins TRBV6-5 and TRBJ2-1, with TRBD1 matching over 8 bases. The CDR3 spans 16 residues. With V trimmed by 4 bases and J by 4 bases, 9 bases remained unmatched. Germline V gene lookup returns CDR1 MNHEY and CDR2 SVGAGI. The CDR3 loop reads CASSSLRQGAYNEQFF. In DNA, the CDR3 is TGTGCCAGCAGTTCCCTTAGGCAGGGGGCGTACAATGAGCAGTTCTTC.

This clonotype was counted ten times or more. The V gene is TRBV20-1, the J gene TRBJ2-3, with 10 bases that match TRBD2. Losses at the gene ends were 6 bases for V and 5 bases for J; bases not matched to a gene: 11. CDR3 size: 15 residues. CDR1 and CDR2 from the germline V gene are DFQATT and SNEGSKA (reference sequence). The CDR3, as DNA: TGCAGTGCCCCCACTACTAGCGGGGTGGGAGATACGCAGTATTTT. The encoded protein is CSAPTTSGVGDTQYF.

This clonotype has more than one count but fewer than ten. V and J are TRBV4-2 and TRBJ2-1, with D possibly being TRBD2 (5 bases). This CDR3 is 16 amino acids long. The V gene's germline CDR1 is LGHNA and CDR2 YNFKEQ. The V and J ends lost 0 bases and 5 bases respectively, with 14 bases between them. CDR3 coding DNA: TGTGCCAGCAGCCAAGAAAGTCTGCGGGCCCACAATGAGCAGTTCTTC. It specifies CASSQESLRAHNEQFF.

This chain links TRBV6-1 with TRBJ2-7; D may be TRBD1 or TRBD2 (5 bases each). This CDR3 is built from 12 residues. The V gene lost 6 bases and the J gene lost 2 bases, with 8 bases spanning the gap. CDR1 MNHNS and CDR2 SASEGT come from the germline V gene. The CDR3 sequence is CASSGAPYEQYV. The CDR3 DNA reads TGTGCCAGCAGCGGGGCTCCCTACGAGCAGTACGTC.

This clonotype showed up many times. V is TRBV18 and J is TRBJ2-2; D may be TRBD1 (5 bases). This CDR3 spans 16 amino acids. V was pared by 0 bases and J by 4 bases, with 12 bases between. Germline V gene data show CDR1 as KGHSH and CDR2 as LQKENI. The CDR3: CASSPPGQGGTGELFF. CDR3 bases: TGTGCCAGCTCACCACCTGGGCAGGGTGGCACCGGGGAGCTGTTTTTT.